A selection of T cell receptor beta chains follows, all from one sample in a study of T cell repertoires in cytomegalovirus infection. Their antigen targets remain unknown. TCRdb ran MiXCR on the reads and lists one entry per CDR3 protein. The sample carries 40,000 to 55,000 distinct CDR3 sequences, 20% recorded once. The sample was CD8+ T cells from cultured PBMCs, taken from culture after CMV antigen stimulation. The receptors derive from a human donor in good health (CMV status not recorded). Some clones in this sample may be carry-over from other donors' samples. The CDR3 runs from the conserved cysteine through the conserved F or W. D genes are given only for firm matches. Clone sizes are given selectively: once, few, many, or a class where the clone is expanded.

TRBJ1-1 TRBV19 NA 13 NA TGTGCCAGTAGTTACAGCATGAACACTGAAGCTTTCTTT CASSYSMNTEAFF
TRBJ2-6 TRBV27 NA 19 TRBD1 TGTGCCAGCAGTATCCTCGGGACAGGGGAATACTCTGGGGCCAACGTCCTGACTTTC CASSILGTGEYSGANVLTF
TRBJ1-5 TRBV7-9 few 13 NA TGTGCCAGCAGCCGGGAGGGGGGTCAGCCCCAGCATTTT CASSREGGQPQHF
TRBJ2-7 TRBV3-1 NA 12 NA TGTGCCAGCAGCGCAACTGTCTACGAGCAGTACTTC CASSATVYEQYF
TRBJ1-1 TRBV6-2/TRBV6-3 few 14 NA TGTGCCAGCAGTTCGCCTTGGGGATGGACTGAAGCTTTCTTT CASSSPWGWTEAFF
TRBJ2-2 TRBV7-2 NA 14 NA TGTGCCAGCAGCTTTCCTCTGTACACCGGGGAGCTGTTTTTT CASSFPLYTGELFF
TRBJ1-1 TRBV5-6 NA 12 NA TGTGCCAGCAGCTGGGAGAACACTGAAGCTTTCTTT CASSWENTEAFF
TRBJ1-1 TRBV12-3/TRBV12-4 NA 11 NA TGTGCCAGCAGTTTATCGTTGGGAGCTTTCTTT CASSLSLGAFF
TRBJ2-3 TRBV7-7 NA 19 TRBD2 TGTGCCAGCAGCCTTCGGACTAGCGGGGGGCGACATAGCACAGATACGCAGTATTTT CASSLRTSGGRHSTDTQYF
TRBJ2-1 TRBV7-2 NA 16 TRBD2 TGTGCCAGCAGCTTAAGACTAGCGGGCTCCTACAATGAGCAGTTCTTC CASSLRLAGSYNEQFF
TRBJ1-2 TRBV28 NA 13 TRBD1 TGTGCCAGCAGTCCTGACAGGGTTTATGGCTACACCTTC CASSPDRVYGYTF
TRBJ2-7 TRBV12-3/TRBV12-4 few 15 TRBD2 TGTGCCAGCAGTCCCTCACTAGCGGGGGTCCACGAGCAGTACTTC CASSPSLAGVHEQYF
TRBJ2-3 TRBV7-6 many 13 NA TGTGCCAGCAGCTTTGGGCCGGGGGATACGCAGTATTTT CASSFGPGDTQYF
TRBJ2-3 TRBV28 few 12 NA TGTGCCAGCAGTTCAGGAGGGGATACGCAGTATTTT CASSSGGDTQYF
TRBJ1-5 TRBV6-6 NA 14 TRBD1 TGTGCCAGCAGGCGGGGACAGCTCAATCAGCCCCAGCATTTT CASRRGQLNQPQHF
TRBJ2-3 TRBV7-8 NA 16 NA TGTGCCAGCAGCGCCACCGGGACGGTTAGCACAGATACGCAGTATTTT CASSATGTVSTDTQYF
TRBJ1-5 TRBV7-8 NA 17 TRBD1 TGTGCCAGCAGCAACGGACAGGGAATTGAAGACAATCAGCCCCAGCATTTT CASSNGQGIEDNQPQHF
TRBJ2-1 TRBV6-5 few 15 NA TGTGCCAGCAGTCTAGACGATAGCTCCTACAATGAGCAGTTCTTC CASSLDDSSYNEQFF
TRBJ2-5 TRBV7-9 NA 14 NA TGTGCCAGCAGTCAGGAGGTGGAGAAAGAGACCCAGTACTTC CASSQEVEKETQYF
TRBJ2-3 TRBV11-3 few 14 NA TGTGCCAGCAGCTCCCGCGGGGACACAGATACGCAGTATTTT CASSSRGDTDTQYF
TRBJ2-2 TRBV27 NA 13 NA TGTGCCAGCAGTCTTGGGGTAGCCGGGGAGCTGTTTTTT CASSLGVAGELFF
TRBJ2-7 TRBV7-2 few 15 NA TGTGCCAGCAGCACTGACGAGCTGAGCTCCTACGAGCAGTACTTC CASSTDELSSYEQYF
TRBJ2-1 TRBV6-6 NA 16 TRBD1 TGTGCCAGCAGTTACTTTAACAGGGGGCGGTCGAATGAGCAGTTCTTC CASSYFNRGRSNEQFF
TRBJ1-2 TRBV14 NA 15 NA TGTGCCAGCAGCCAAGAGTACGTCGCGCTAGATGGCTACACCTTC CASSQEYVALDGYTF
TRBJ2-1 TRBV7-8 few 17 NA TGTGCCAGCAGCTTAGTCGTTAGCGGTAGCTCCTACAATGAGCAGTTCTTC CASSLVVSGSSYNEQFF
TRBJ1-1 TRBV20-1 once 13 TRBD1 TGCAGTGCCCGGGACAGGCGGAACACTGAAGCTTTCTTT CSARDRRNTEAFF
TRBJ2-1 TRBV12-3/TRBV12-4 few 13 TRBD1 TGTGCCAGCAGTGGGACAGGGGGCCGTGAGCAGTTCTTC CASSGTGGREQFF
TRBJ1-1 TRBV7-9 few 14 NA TGTGCCAGCAGCCTATCCCCGGGGAGGGCTGAAGCTTTCTTT CASSLSPGRAEAFF
TRBJ2-2 TRBV6-2/TRBV6-3 NA 16 TRBD1 TGTGCCAGCAGTTTCCTGACAGGGTGGGGCACCGGGGAGCTGTTTTTT CASSFLTGWGTGELFF
TRBJ2-1 TRBV5-1 few 16 TRBD2 TGCGCCAGCAGCTCCGTTGGAGCGGGAGGATTCAATGAGCAGTTCTTC CASSSVGAGGFNEQFF
TRBJ2-1 TRBV7-3 NA 15 NA TGTGCCAGCAGCTTCTTGGCCGGTTCCTACAATGAGCAGTTCTTC CASSFLAGSYNEQFF
TRBJ1-1 TRBV7-2 NA 12 NA TGTGCCAGCAGCTTTATTCGGACTGAAGCTTTCTTT CASSFIRTEAFF
TRBJ1-1 TRBV7-8 NA 13 NA TGTGCCAGCAGCTTAATGCCTCCATTTGAAGCTTTCTTT CASSLMPPFEAFF
TRBJ2-7 TRBV12-3/TRBV12-4 NA 16 TRBD2 TGTGCCAGCAGTTTTGGACTAGCGGGACCCTCCTACGAGCAGTACTTC CASSFGLAGPSYEQYF
TRBJ1-2 TRBV5-1 few 17 TRBD1 TGCGCCAGCAGCGAAAACCCCGGGACAGGGAGGCTCTATGGCTACACCTTC CASSENPGTGRLYGYTF
TRBJ1-3 TRBV20-1 many 13 NA TGCAGTGCTAGAACGGAATCTGGAAACACCATATATTTT CSARTESGNTIYF
TRBJ2-1 TRBV7-6 NA 18 TRBD2 TGTGCCAGCAGCTTGAGTAGCGGGAGGGCCAGCGGTAACAATGAGCAGTTCTTC CASSLSSGRASGNNEQFF
TRBJ2-2 TRBV28 once 19 TRBD2 TGTGCCAGCAGTTTAAATTTGGGCGGAACCGGGACTACCACCGGGGAGCTGTTTTTT CASSLNLGGTGTTTGELFF
TRBJ2-5 TRBV20-1 few 14 TRBD1 TGCAGTGCTAGACCCCTAGGACAGGGAGAGACCCAGTACTTC CSARPLGQGETQYF
TRBJ2-1 TRBV12-3/TRBV12-4 few 15 NA TGTGCCAGCAGTGGAGGGGCTAGCTCCTACAATGAGCAGTTCTTC CASSGGASSYNEQFF
TRBJ1-4 TRBV7-2 NA 17 TRBD1 TGTGCCAGCAGCTTAACTCAGGGGGCGGCAGGGGGTGAAAAACTGTTTTTT CASSLTQGAAGGEKLFF
TRBJ2-7 TRBV27 NA 14 TRBD1 TGTGCCAGCAGTCTAGGGGACAGAGGGCGCGAGCAGTACTTC CASSLGDRGREQYF
TRBJ2-7 TRBV6-2/TRBV6-3 NA 15 TRBD2 TGTGCCAGCAGTACCCCCGTGTCTAGCGGCTACGAGCAGTACTTC CASSTPVSSGYEQYF
TRBJ2-7 TRBV20-1 NA 14 NA TGCAGTGCTAGAGGGGCCGCACTCTCCTACGAGCAGTACTTC CSARGAALSYEQYF
TRBJ2-7 TRBV7-2 NA 12 NA TGTGCCAGCAGCCCGAGGAAGGACGAGCAGTACTTC CASSPRKDEQYF
TRBJ1-2 TRBV28 NA 14 TRBD1 TGTGCCAGCAGGCCTGACAGGGGGCTCGATGGCTACACCTTC CASRPDRGLDGYTF
TRBJ2-7 TRBV4-1 few 15 TRBD2 TGTGCCAGCAGCCTCAAAACTAGCGGCTCCTACGAGCAGTACTTC CASSLKTSGSYEQYF
TRBJ2-4 TRBV2 few 15 NA TGTGCCAGCAGTGCCGCCAACCCCGGCCAGGGTGGGCCGTACTTC CASSAANPGQGGPYF
TRBJ1-1 TRBV7-6 few 14 NA TGTGCCAGCAGCTTAGAAAGTGAGAACACTGAAGCTTTCTTT CASSLESENTEAFF